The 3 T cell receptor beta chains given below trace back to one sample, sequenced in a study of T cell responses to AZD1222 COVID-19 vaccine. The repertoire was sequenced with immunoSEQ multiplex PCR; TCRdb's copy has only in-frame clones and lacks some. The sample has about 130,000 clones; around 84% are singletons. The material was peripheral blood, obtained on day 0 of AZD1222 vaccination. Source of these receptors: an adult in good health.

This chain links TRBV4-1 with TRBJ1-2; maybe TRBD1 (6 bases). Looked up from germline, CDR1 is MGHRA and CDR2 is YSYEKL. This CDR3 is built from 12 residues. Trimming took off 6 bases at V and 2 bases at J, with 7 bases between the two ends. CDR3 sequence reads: CASRGGNYGYTF. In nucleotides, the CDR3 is TGCGCCAGCAGAGGGGGGAACTATGGCTACACCTTC.

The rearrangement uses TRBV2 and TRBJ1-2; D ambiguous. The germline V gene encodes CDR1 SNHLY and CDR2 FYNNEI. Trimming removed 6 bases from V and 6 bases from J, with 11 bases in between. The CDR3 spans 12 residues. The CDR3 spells CASSPNGDGYTF. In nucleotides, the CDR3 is TGTGCCAGCAGCCCGAACGGGGATGGCTACACCTTC.

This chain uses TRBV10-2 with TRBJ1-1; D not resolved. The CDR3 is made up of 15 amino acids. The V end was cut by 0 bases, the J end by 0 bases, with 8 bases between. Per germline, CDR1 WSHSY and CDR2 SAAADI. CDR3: CASSESLQLNTEAFF. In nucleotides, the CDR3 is TGCGCCAGCAGTGAGTCGCTACAGCTGAACACTGAAGCTTTCTTT.